Listed here are 9 T cell receptor beta chains from one sample, sequenced in a study of cytomegalovirus exposure and HLA in healthy donors. The PCR made use of 60 Vbeta and 13 Jbeta primers. Data came from immunoSEQ multiplex PCR; TCRdb stores just in-frame clones and leaves some out. This table holds 100,000 to 150,000 clones, approximately 80% found once. Sequencing was performed on PBMCs. These receptors were taken from a man in his thirties or forties in good health and CMV-seropositive.

The chain carries TRBV10-3 and TRBJ1-1; 8 bases are shared with TRBD1. CDR3 size: 16 residues. V shed 7 bases, J shed 5 bases, and the junction held 15 bases outside the gene matches. Germline CDR1 and CDR2: ENHRY and SYGVKD. CDR3 sequence reads: CAIKGTGEDFGTEAFF. For the CDR3, the DNA is TGTGCCATCAAGGGGACAGGCGAAGACTTTGGGACTGAAGCTTTCTTT.

This clone was counted at least ten times. This rearrangement joins TRBV5-6 to TRBJ1-1; D uncertain. Germline values: CDR1 SGHDT, CDR2 YYEEEE. V lost 0 bases and J lost 2, with 5 bases in between. This CDR3 comprises 13 residues. In DNA, the CDR3 is TGTGCCAGCAGCTTGGTCATTAACACTGAAGCTTTCTTT. Protein product: CASSLVINTEAFF.

The V and J genes are TRBV19 and TRBJ1-5; 8 bases fit TRBD1. V lost 4 bases, J lost 4 bases, and 9 bases stayed unmatched. This CDR3 contains 16 residues. Germline CDR1 and CDR2: LNHDA and SQIVND (reference sequence). The CDR3 is CASSRVTGGGNQPQHF. As DNA, the CDR3 is TGTGCCAGTAGTAGGGTTACAGGGGGAGGGAATCAGCCCCAGCATTTT.

This clone has a single count. The junction departs from the called germline gene at one end, perhaps through a read error. The chain joins TRBV4-2 to TRBJ2-3; D may be TRBD1 (6 bases). The CDR3 runs to 15 residues. The germline V gene has CDR1 LGHNA and CDR2 YNFKEQ. CDR3 sequence (DNA): TGTGCCAGCAACCAACAGGGTCCTAGCACAGATACGCAGTATTTT. Protein sequence: CASNQQGPSTDTQYF.

J is TRBJ1-1 and V is TRBV10-3, with unresolved D. With 8 bases removed from V and 0 bases from J, the gap between germline ends came to 4 bases. This CDR3 has 11 amino acids. The germline CDR1 and CDR2 sequences are ENHRY and SYGVKD. The CDR3 spells CAIGMNTEAFF. The CDR3 region has the DNA TGTGCCATCGGCATGAACACTGAAGCTTTCTTT.

The J gene is TRBJ2-7, the V gene TRBV19; D gene unclear. There are 12 residues in the CDR3. Trimming stripped 7 bases from V and 3 bases from J, with 10 bases between. CDR1 LNHDA and CDR2 SQIVND come from the germline V gene (reference sequence). The CDR3: CASIEACYEQYF. In DNA form, the CDR3 reads TGTGCCAGTATAGAGGCCTGCTACGAGCAGTACTTC.

This sequence joins TRBV21-1 and TRBJ2-7; the table's TRBD1 call for D was not verified on the DNA. TRBV21-1 is listed as a pseudogene. The CDR3 extends over 14 amino acids. This chain's CDR3 is CASSKADSPYEQYF. The CDR3 bases are TGTGCCAGCAGCAAAGCGGACAGCCCCTACGAGCAGTACTTC.

This clone occurred once. This chain connects TRBV7-7 to TRBJ2-7; 7 positions match TRBD1. CDR3 length: 12 residues. Trimming at V came to 5 bases and at J to 6 bases, leaving 4 bases not matched to a gene. The V gene's germline CDR1 is SSHAT and CDR2 FNYEAQ (reference sequence). The CDR3 here is CASSLSGGEQYF. The CDR3 nucleotides are TGTGCCAGCAGCCTTTCAGGGGGCGAGCAGTACTTC.

V is TRBV5-6 and J is TRBJ1-1; the match to TRBD1 covers 7 bases. Germline CDR1 and CDR2: SGHDT and YYEEEE. This CDR3 is 14 amino acids long. J was trimmed by 2 bases and V by 3 bases; bases with no gene match: 4. The CDR3 bases are TGTGCCAGCAGCTCTGCAGGGGGAAACACTGAAGCTTTCTTT. Translating it yields CASSSAGGNTEAFF.